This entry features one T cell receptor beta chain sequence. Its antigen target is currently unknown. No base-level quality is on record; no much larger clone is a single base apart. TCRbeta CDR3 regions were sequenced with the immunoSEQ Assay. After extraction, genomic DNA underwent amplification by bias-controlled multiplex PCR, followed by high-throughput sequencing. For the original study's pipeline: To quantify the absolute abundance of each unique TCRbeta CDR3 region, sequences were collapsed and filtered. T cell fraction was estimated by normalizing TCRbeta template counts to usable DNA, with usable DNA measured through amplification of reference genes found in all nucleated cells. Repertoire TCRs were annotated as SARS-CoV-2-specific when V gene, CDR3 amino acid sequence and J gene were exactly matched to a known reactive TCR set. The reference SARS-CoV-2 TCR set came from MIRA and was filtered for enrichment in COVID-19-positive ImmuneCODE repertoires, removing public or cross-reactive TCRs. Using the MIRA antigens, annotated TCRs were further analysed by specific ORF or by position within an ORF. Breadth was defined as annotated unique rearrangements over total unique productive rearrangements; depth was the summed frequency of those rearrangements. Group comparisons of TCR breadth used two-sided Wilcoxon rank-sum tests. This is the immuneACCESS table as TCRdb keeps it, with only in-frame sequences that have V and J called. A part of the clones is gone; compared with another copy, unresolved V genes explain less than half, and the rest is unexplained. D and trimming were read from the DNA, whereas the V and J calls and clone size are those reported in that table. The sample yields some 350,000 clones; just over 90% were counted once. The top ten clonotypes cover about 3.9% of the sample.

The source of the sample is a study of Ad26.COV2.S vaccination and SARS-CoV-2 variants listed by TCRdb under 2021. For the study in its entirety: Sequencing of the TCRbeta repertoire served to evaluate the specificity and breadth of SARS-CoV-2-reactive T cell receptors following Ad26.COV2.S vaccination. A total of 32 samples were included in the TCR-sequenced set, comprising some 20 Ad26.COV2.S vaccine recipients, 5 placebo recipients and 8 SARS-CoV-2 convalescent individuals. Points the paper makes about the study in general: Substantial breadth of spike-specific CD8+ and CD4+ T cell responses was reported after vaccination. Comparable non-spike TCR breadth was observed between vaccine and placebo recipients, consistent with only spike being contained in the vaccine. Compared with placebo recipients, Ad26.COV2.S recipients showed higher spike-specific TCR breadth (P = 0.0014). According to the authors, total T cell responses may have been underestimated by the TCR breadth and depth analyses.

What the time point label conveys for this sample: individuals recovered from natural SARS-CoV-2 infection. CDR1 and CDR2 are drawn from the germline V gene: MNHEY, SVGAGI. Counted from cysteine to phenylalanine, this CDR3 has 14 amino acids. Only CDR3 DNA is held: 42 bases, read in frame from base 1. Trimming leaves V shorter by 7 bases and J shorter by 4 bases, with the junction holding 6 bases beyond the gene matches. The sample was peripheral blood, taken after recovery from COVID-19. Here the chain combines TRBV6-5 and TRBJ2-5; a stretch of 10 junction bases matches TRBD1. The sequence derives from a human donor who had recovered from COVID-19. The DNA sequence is TGTGCCAGCATTACCGGGACAGGGGTAGAGACCCAGTACTTC. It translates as CASITGTGVETQYF.